The 5 T cell receptor beta chains given below trace back to one sample, sequenced in a study of blood T cell repertoires in COVID-19. Repertoires were generated with immunoSEQ multiplex PCR, while TCRdb's copy carries only in-frame clones and drops some. Here the sample spans 65,000 to 70,000 clones, more than 75% being singletons. The sequencing input was peripheral blood. These receptors originate from a human donor in a cohort sampled during active COVID-19.

The chain employs TRBV5-4 and TRBJ2-7; 10 bases line up with TRBD1. V shed 4 bases and J 3 bases; nucleotides not matched to a gene: 7. The CDR3 sequence is 15 residues long. The germline CDR1 and CDR2 sequences are SGHNT and YYREEE (reference sequence). CDR3 in DNA: TGTGCCAGCAGCCTTCCCGGGACAGGGGACTACGAGCAGTACTTC. Its protein product is CASSLPGTGDYEQYF.

The V and J genes are TRBV5-1 and TRBJ2-7, with D possibly TRBD1 on 5 matching bases. V was shortened by 1 base and J by 1 base, with 9 bases between the two germline ends. Looked up from germline, CDR1 is SGHRS and CDR2 is YFSETQ. CDR3 size: 14 residues. The chain's CDR3 is CASSLSAGSYEQYF. The DNA of the CDR3 is TGCGCCAGCAGCTTGTCTGCAGGGTCCTACGAGCAGTACTTC.

The chain uses TRBV6-1 and TRBJ1-4; D remains unclear. The CDR3 runs 16 residues. Trimming stripped 0 bases from V and 10 bases from J, with 18 bases between. CDR1 is MNHNS and CDR2 is SASEGT in the germline V gene. In nucleotides, the CDR3 is TGTGCCAGCAGTGAAGCGCTTCAAGCCCGGGATCGAAAACTGTTTTTT. Translation: CASSEALQARDRKLFF.

Here the CDR3 DNA reads TGTGCCATCAGTGAGTCGACGGGGACAGGCACCGGGGAGCTGTTTTTT. Its translation is CAISESTGTGTGELFF. V and J are TRBV10-3 and TRBJ2-2, with 8 bases lining up with TRBD1. Trimming removed 0 bases from V and 4 bases from J; junction bases left unmatched: 4. The CDR3 has 16 residues. CDR1 ENHRY and CDR2 SYGVKD come from the germline V gene.

This chain joins TRBV5-1 and TRBJ2-2; 11 bases line up with TRBD1. Germline lookup yields CDR1 SGHRS and CDR2 YFSETQ. Trimming removed 5 bases from V and 5 bases from J; junction bases left unmatched: 8. The CDR3 is made up of 16 amino acids. The CDR3 bases are TGCGCCAGCAGAATGTCCGGACAGGGGGCAACCGGGGAGCTGTTTTTT. Translation: CASRMSGQGATGELFF.